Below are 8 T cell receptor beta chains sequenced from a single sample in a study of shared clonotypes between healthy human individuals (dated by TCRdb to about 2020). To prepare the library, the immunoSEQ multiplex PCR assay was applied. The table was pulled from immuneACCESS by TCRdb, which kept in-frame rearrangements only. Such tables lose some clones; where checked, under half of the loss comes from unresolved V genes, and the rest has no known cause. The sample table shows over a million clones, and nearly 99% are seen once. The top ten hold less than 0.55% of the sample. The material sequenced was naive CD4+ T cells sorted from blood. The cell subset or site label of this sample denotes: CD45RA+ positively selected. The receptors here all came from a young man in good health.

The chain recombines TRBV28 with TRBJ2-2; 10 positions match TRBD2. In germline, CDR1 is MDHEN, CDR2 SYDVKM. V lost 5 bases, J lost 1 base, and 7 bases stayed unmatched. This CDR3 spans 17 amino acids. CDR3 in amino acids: CASSQPGLAKNTGELFF. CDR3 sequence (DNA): TGTGCCAGCAGTCAGCCGGGACTAGCGAAGAACACCGGGGAGCTGTTTTTT.

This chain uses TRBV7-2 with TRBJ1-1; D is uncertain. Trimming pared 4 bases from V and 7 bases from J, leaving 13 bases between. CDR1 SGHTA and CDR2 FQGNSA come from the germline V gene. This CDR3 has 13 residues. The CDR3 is CASSYPRMGEAFF. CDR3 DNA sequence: TGTGCCAGCAGCTACCCAAGAATGGGTGAAGCTTTCTTT.

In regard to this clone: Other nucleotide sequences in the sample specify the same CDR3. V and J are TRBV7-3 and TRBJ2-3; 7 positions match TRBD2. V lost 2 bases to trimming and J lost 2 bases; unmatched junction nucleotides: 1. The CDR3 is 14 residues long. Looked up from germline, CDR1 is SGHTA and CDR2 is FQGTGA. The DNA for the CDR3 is TGTGCCAGCAGCTTAGCGGGGGTCACAGATACGCAGTATTTT. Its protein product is CASSLAGVTDTQYF.

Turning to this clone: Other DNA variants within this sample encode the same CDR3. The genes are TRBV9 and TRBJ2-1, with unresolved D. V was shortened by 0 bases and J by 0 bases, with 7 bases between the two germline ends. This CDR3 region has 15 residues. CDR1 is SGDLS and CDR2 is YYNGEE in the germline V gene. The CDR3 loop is CASSVAGLSYNEQFF. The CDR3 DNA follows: TGTGCCAGCAGCGTAGCCGGTCTCTCCTACAATGAGCAGTTCTTC.

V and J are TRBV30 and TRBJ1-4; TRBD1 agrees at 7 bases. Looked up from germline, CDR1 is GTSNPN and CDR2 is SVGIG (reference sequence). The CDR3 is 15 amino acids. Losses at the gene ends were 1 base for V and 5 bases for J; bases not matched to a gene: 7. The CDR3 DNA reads TGTGCCTGGAGTGGTGACAGGGAAGGGAATGAAAAACTGTTTTTT. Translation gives CAWSGDREGNEKLFF.

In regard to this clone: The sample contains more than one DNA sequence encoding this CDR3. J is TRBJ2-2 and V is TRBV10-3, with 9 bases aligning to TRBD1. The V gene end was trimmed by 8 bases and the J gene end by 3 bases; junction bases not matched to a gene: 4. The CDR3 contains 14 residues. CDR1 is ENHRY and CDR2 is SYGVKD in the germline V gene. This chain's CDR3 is CAIRGDRDTGELFF. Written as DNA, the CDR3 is TGTGCCATCCGTGGGGACAGGGACACCGGGGAGCTGTTTTTT.

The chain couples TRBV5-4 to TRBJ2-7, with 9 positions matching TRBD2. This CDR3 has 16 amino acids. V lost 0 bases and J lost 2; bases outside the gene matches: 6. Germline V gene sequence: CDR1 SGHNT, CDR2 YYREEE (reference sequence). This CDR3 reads CASSLVMTSGTYEQYF. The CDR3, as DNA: TGTGCCAGCAGCTTGGTAATGACTAGCGGAACCTACGAGCAGTACTTC.

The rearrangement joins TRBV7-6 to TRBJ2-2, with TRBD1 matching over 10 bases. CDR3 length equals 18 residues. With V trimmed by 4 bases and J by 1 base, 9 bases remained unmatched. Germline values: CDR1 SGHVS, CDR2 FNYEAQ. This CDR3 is CASSSGQGGTWNTGELFF. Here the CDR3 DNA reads TGTGCCAGCAGCTCAGGACAGGGGGGGACCTGGAACACCGGGGAGCTGTTTTTT.